This T cell receptor (beta chain) was profiled in a study of blood T cell repertoires in COVID-19 (dated by TCRdb to the early 2020s). General notes on the study: The collaborator samples originated in the United States, Italy and Spain and spanned the acute and convalescent phases of COVID-19. The samples were drawn from two sources: the first 160 participants of the ongoing ImmuneRACE study, and 1,254 subjects contributed by 6 global collaborators. The repertoires were made available in a free public database intended to serve as a resource for research on the immune response to SARS-CoV-2. Subjects who had been exposed to COVID-19, were actively infected with it, or had recovered from it provided the deeply sampled blood TCRbeta repertoires that made up the dataset. The material from the prospective study consisted of cDNA or gDNA derived from T cells, B-cell-depleted T cells, or PBMCs. The sample metadata nearly always contained a de-identified subject ID, COVID-19 status, age in years and sex. Where HLA class I and class II types were available, the types were taken from metadata supplied by the sample provider, not from assay-based typing. Summary of the overall study and its limitations: The amount of clinical and demographic metadata varied by source and participant and was provided uncurated.

Collaborating institutions collected whole blood in K2EDTA tubes following their own protocols. For TCRbeta analysis, collaborators shipped samples as frozen whole blood, isolated PBMCs, or DNA extracted from either of those sample types. Notes on this clone: Its target antigen remains unknown. No clone much larger than this one lies a single base away; base qualities are absent.

From the cysteine through the phenylalanine, the CDR3 covers 12 amino acids. Only the CDR3 DNA is retained, 36 bases long and in frame from the first base. From the germline V gene (reference sequence), CDR1 is LGHDT and CDR2 is YNNKEL. Trimming removed 11 bases from V and 5 bases from J; the gene matches leave 8 bases unexplained. The immunoSEQ Assay, a bias-controlled multiplex PCR, was used to amplify TCRbeta CDR3 regions from genomic DNA. In the paper's pipeline: Nucleated cell counts per sample were estimated from amplification of reference gene primers within the assay. To quantify the absolute abundance of each unique TCRbeta CDR3 rearrangement, sequence reads were collapsed and filtered. For each sample, productive Simpson clonality was calculated as the square root of Simpson's diversity index over productive rearrangements. TCRdb took this table from immuneACCESS and kept in-frame rearrangements with V and J called. Such tables lack part of the clones; where checked against another copy, unresolved V genes explain under half of the gap, and the rest is unexplained. V and J calls and clone size are those listed in that table; D and trimming were worked out from the DNA. This sample holds around 200,000 clones; 86% were observed only once. The ten largest make up 2.5% to 4% of the sample.

The sequencing sample was made of peripheral blood. The V and J genes are TRBV3-1 (or the pseudogene TRBV3-2) and TRBJ1-1; TRBD1 matches 7 bases in the middle. This receptor was obtained from a man aged 65-85 years with acute or convalescent COVID-19. The bases read TGTGCCGTACAGGGGTCGGGGACTGAAGCTTTCTTT. Translated, this gives CAVQGSGTEAFF.